The T cell receptor (beta chain) described here comes from a study of T cells in localized non-small cell lung cancer. The germline CDR1 and CDR2 sequences are MNHEY and SMNVEV (reference sequence). There are 16 residues in the CDR3. The V gene lost 4 bases and the J gene lost 2 bases, with 15 bases spanning the gap. Measured with immunoSEQ multiplex PCR; TCRdb has only the in-frame clones, and not every one. There are 14,000 to 15,000 clones in the sample; roughly 85% occur only once, and 4.2% lies in the top ten. This clonotype was sampled from a woman aged 40-69 years with stage I lung adenocarcinoma. Sequencing was performed on peripheral blood, taken before any cancer treatment. This chain joins TRBV27 and TRBJ2-1; the D gene could be TRBD1 or TRBD2 (5 bases each). The CDR3 nucleotides are TGTGCCAGCAGTTGGCTCCTTAGGGGACCCTACAATGAGCAGTTCTTC. This translates into CASSWLLRGPYNEQFF.